What follows describes a single TCR beta chain. This entry belongs to a study of blood T cell repertoires in COVID-19. Across the whole study: T cells, B-cell-depleted T cells, or PBMCs provided the cDNA or gDNA that served as material.

Germline V gene sequence: CDR1 SGDLS, CDR2 YYNGEE. This CDR3 contains 12 residues. The germline V and J ends were trimmed by 7 bases and 8 bases, with 15 bases remaining between them. In the original processing: Estimation of nucleated cell counts relied on the amplification of reference gene primers. Sequencing used immunoSEQ multiplex PCR; TCRdb keeps in-frame clones, though not all of them. V and J calls and clone size are as listed in that table; D and trimming were resolved from the DNA. The table has about 170,000 clones, over 85% seen once. The chain has TRBV9 and TRBJ1-1, with D perhaps matching TRBD1 (6 bases). The material sequenced was peripheral blood. The clonotype comes from a woman aged 50 to 65 with acute or convalescent COVID-19. The CDR3 DNA is TGTGCCAGCGGGAACAGGGTCGGCGAAGCTTTCTTT. It yields the protein CASGNRVGEAFF.